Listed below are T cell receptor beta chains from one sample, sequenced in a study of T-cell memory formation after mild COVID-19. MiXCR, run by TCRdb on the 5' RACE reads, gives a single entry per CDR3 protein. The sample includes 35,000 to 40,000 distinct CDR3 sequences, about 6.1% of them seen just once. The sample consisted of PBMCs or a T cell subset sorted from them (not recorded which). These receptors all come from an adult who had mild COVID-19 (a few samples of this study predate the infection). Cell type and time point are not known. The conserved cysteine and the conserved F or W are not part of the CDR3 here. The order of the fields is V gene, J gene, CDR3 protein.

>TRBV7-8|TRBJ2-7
ASSADRDYEQY
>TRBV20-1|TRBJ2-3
SARQISGGSTDTQY
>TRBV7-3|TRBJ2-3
ASRLTGRSTDTQY
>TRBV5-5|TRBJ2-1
ASSFSTNEQF
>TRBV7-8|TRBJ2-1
ASSSYRLAGVRGEQF
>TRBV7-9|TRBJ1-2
ASSLFGPRQGAGGYT
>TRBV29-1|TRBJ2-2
SVAEAFTGELF
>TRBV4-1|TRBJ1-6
ASSQVTGVHSPLH
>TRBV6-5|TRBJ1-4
ASSSGATDEKLF
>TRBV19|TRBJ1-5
ASTLGQGINQPQH
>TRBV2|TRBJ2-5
ASSTQGALAETQY
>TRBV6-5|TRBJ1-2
ASSYGQGSYGYT
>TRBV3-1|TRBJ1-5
ASSPTGSRQPQH
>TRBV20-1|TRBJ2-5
SARTTGQGGMETQY
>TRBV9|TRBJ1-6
ASSITGVSPLH
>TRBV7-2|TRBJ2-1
ASSPAWTSGNEQF
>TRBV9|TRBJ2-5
ASSKDYLETQY
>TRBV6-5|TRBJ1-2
ASSYRQESKGGYT
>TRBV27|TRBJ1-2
ASSPLGYGYT
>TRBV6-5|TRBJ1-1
ASRDRAGTEAF
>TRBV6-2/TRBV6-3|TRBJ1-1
ASSYRGDGSTEAF
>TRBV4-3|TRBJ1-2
ASSKEMVGDAGYT
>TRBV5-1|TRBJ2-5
ASSLSSYQETQY
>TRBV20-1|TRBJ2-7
SASKRQWTYEQY
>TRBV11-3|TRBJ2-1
ASSMGLAGGEQF
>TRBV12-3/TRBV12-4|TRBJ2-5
ASSLGRGLAEKTQY
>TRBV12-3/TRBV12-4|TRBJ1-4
ASRDTVGEKLF
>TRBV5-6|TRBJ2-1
ASSLGYNRLEDYNEQF
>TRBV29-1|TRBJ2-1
SVASGTSGPASYNEQF